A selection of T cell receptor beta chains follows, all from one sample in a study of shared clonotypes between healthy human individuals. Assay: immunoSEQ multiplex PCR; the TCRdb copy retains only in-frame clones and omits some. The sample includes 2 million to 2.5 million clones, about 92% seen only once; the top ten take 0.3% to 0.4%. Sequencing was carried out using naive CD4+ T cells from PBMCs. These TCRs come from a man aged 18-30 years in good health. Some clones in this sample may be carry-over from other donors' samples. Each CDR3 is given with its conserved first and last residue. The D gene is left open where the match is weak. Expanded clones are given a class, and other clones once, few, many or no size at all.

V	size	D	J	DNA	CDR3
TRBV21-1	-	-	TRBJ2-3	TGTGCCAGCAGCAAAGCGAAGGGTATCACAGATACGCAGTATTTT	CASSKAKGITDTQYF
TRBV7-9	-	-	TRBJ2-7	TGTGCCAGCAGCTTAACACAGTTTTACGAGCAGTACTTC	CASSLTQFYEQYF
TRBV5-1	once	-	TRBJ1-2	TGCGCCAGCAGCTTCACAGGGTATGGCTACACCTTC	CASSFTGYGYTF
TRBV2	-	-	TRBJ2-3	TGTGCCAGCAGTGATGCAGGTACGCAGTATTTT	CASSDAGTQYF
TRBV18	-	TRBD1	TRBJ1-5	TGTGCCAGCTCACGGACCACAGGGGGCGGCAATCAGCCCCAGCATTTT	CASSRTTGGGNQPQHF
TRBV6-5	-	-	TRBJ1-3	TGTGCCAGCAGTTATTCGGCAGGGGCCTCTGGAAACACCATATATTTT	CASSYSAGASGNTIYF
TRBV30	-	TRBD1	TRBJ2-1	TGTGCCTGGAGCCGGGACAGGGGGATCCATGAGCAGTTCTTC	CAWSRDRGIHEQFF
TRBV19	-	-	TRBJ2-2	TGTGCCAGTGAGGGCTGGAGGAGCACCGGGGAGCTGTTTTTT	CASEGWRSTGELFF
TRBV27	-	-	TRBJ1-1	TGTGCCAGCGGCCGTGAGGGGGGGACAAGGGTGTACACTGAAGCTTTCTTT	CASGREGGTRVYTEAFF
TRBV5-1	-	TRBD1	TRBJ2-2	TGCGCCAGCAGCGTCGGACAGGCCGCGAACACCGGGGAGCTGTTTTTT	CASSVGQAANTGELFF
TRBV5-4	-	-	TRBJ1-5	TGTGCCAGCAGCCCCGGACGAGGTCAGCCCCAGCATTTT	CASSPGRGQPQHF
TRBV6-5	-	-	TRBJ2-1	TGTGCCAGCAACATACGGCAGGGTTACAATGAGCAGTTCTTC	CASNIRQGYNEQFF
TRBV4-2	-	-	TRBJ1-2	TGTGCCAGCAGCCAAGATCAGGGTCTGAACTATGGCTACACCTTC	CASSQDQGLNYGYTF
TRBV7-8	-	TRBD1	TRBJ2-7	TGTGCCAGCAGCTTAGCACAGGGGAACGGGGAGCAGTACTTC	CASSLAQGNGEQYF
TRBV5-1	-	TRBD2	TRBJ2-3	TGCGCCAGCAGCTTAAGCGGGAGAACAACAGATACGCAGTATTTT	CASSLSGRTTDTQYF
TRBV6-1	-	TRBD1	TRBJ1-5	TGTGCCAGCACCCCTGGACAGGCGCTGAATCAGCCCCAGCATTTT	CASTPGQALNQPQHF
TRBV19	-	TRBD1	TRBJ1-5	TGTGCCAGTAGTTTTGACAGGGATCAGCCCCAGCATTTT	CASSFDRDQPQHF
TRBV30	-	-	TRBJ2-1	TGTGCCTGGAGTGGGGGAAGGATCTCCTACAATGAGCAGTTCTTC	CAWSGGRISYNEQFF
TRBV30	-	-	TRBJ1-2	TGTGCCTGGAGTGCAAAAGGTCGGCAAGCAGACGGAAGGTACACCTTC	CAWSAKGRQADGRYTF
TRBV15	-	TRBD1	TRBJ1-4	TGTGCCACCAGCAAAGGACGGACAGGACCTGGTGAAAAACTGTTTTTT	CATSKGRTGPGEKLFF
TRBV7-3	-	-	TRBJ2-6	TGTGCCAGCAGCTCCAAAGGCCGGGGCCCCGGCTCTGGGGCCAACGTCCTGACTTTC	CASSSKGRGPGSGANVLTF
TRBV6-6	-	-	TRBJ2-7	TGTGCCAGCAGTTACAGCAGGACGTCCTACGAGCAGTACTTC	CASSYSRTSYEQYF
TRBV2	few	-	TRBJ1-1	TGTGCCAGCAGCCTGAGCTACGAAGCTTTCTTT	CASSLSYEAFF
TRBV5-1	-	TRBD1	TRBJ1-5	TGCGCCAGCAGCATGGGACAGGGGGATCAGCCCCAGCATTTT	CASSMGQGDQPQHF